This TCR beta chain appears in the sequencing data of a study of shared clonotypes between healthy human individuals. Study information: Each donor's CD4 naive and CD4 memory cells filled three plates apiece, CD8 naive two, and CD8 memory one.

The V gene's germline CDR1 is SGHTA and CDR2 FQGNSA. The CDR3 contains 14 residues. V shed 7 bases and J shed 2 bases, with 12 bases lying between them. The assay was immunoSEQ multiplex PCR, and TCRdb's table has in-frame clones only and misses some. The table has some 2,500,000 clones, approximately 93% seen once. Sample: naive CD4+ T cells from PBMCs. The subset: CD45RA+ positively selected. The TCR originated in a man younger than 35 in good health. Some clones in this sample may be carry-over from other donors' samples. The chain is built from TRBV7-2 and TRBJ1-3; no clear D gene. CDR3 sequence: CASTQSATGNTIYF. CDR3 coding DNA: TGTGCCAGCACCCAATCGGCAACTGGAAACACCATATATTTT.